The source of this TCR beta chain is a study of cytomegalovirus exposure and HLA in healthy donors. Background on the study: A subsequent analysis reported that the 95 to 150 validation repertoires were produced on the same platform that had also been used for the 550 to 750 first-cohort repertoires. Findings and limits, study-wide: The authors confirmed in vitro that a few CMV-associated chains were specific for CMV antigens.

With regard to this clone: Its antigen is as yet unknown.

Germline trimming cut 4 bases from V and 7 bases from J; bases unmatched to any gene: 5. Germline assignment: CDR1 SGHNT and CDR2 YYREEE (reference sequence). The CDR3 is 13 amino acids. Separate from the approximately 670-subject first cohort was the roughly 120-subject validation cohort, to which the donors belonged. Sequenced by immunoSEQ multiplex PCR; TCRdb stores in-frame clones only, minus some. The sample yields about 200,000 clones, around 80% seen once. Input material: PBMCs. This chain links TRBV5-4 with TRBJ1-2; 9 nucleotides align to TRBD1. The sequence derives from a woman under 40 in good health and CMV-seropositive. DNA of the CDR3: TGTGCCAGCAGCCGCACAGGGGGCGGTGGCTACACCTTC. The encoded protein is CASSRTGGGGYTF.